This T cell receptor (beta chain) was sequenced during a study of T cell changes during pregnancy in multiple sclerosis. Germline loops: CDR1 SGHTS, CDR2 YDEGEE. J lost 7 bases, V lost 1 base, and 11 bases had no gene match. This CDR3 comprises 17 residues. Generated by immunoSEQ multiplex PCR, the TCRdb table keeps only in-frame clones and is missing some. The sample carries roughly 90,000 clones, approximately 90% recorded once. This sequence originates from a female donor with multiple sclerosis, enrolled in a pregnancy study. The material was peripheral blood, obtained before pregnancy. V is TRBV5-8 and J is TRBJ2-1; TRBD1 matches at 10 bases. The CDR3 is CASSLLETGGLGNEQFF. The CDR3 DNA is TGTGCCAGCAGCTTGCTTGAGACAGGGGGCTTGGGAAATGAGCAGTTCTTC.